The 20 T cell receptor beta chains presented below share a single source sample, sequenced in a study of graft-versus-host responses after intestinal transplantation. The data were produced by immunoSEQ multiplex PCR, yet TCRdb's version contains in-frame clones alone and is incomplete. The sample has roughly 90,000 clones, approximately 90% seen once. The antigens these receptors bind are not known. The material was unstimulated CD4+ T cells sorted from spleen or lymph node cells, obtained before transplant. The receptors here all came from a human donor who was the organ donor for an intestinal transplant.

The chain combines TRBV10-3 with TRBJ2-1; possibly TRBD1 for D (6 bases). Trimming shortened V by 8 bases and J by 7 bases, and 27 bases separated the two germline ends. The CDR3 covers 17 residues. CDR1 is ENHRY and CDR2 is SYGVKD in the germline V gene. CDR3 sequence reads: CAIGSGPRAGVYNEQFF. The CDR3 region has the DNA TGTGCCATCGGATCCGGGCCCAGGGCAGGGGTCTATAATGAGCAGTTCTTC.

V and J are TRBV12-5 and TRBJ1-4; 12 positions agree with TRBD1. V gave up 5 bases and J gave up 8 bases; unmatched junction bases: 9. The CDR3 covers 16 residues. Germline V CDR1 and CDR2: LGHNT, FRNRAP. DNA for the CDR3: TGTGCTAGTGGTGCCGGGGACAGGGGGCTCAGCGAAAAACTGTTTTTT. Its protein is CASGAGDRGLSEKLFF.

The CDR3 region has the DNA TGCAGCGTTGAAGGCGGCGGACAGGGGGTAGAGACCCAGTACTTC. Protein: CSVEGGGQGVETQYF. The rearrangement uses TRBV29-1 and TRBJ2-5, with 10 bases lining up with TRBD1. CDR1 SQVTM and CDR2 ANQGSEA come from the germline V gene. The CDR3 length is 15 residues. With V trimmed by 1 base and J by 4 bases, 6 bases remained unmatched.

The V call is TRBV27, the J call TRBJ2-3, with 8 nucleotides matching TRBD2. The germline V gene encodes CDR1 MNHEY and CDR2 SMNVEV (reference sequence). V trimming: 7 bases; J trimming: 1 base; junction bases outside the gene matches: 1. This CDR3 has 13 residues. CDR3 DNA sequence: TGTGCCAGCAAACTAGCGGGCACAGATACGCAGTATTTT. The encoded protein is CASKLAGTDTQYF.

The chain is built from TRBV30 and TRBJ1-2; D is perhaps TRBD1 (6 bases). This CDR3 spans 15 amino acids. V was cut by 0 bases and J by 6 bases, with 17 bases left in between. Germline-derived CDR1 and CDR2 are GTSNPN and SVGIG (reference sequence). The CDR3 reads CAWSVSSRGVDGYTF. The CDR3 DNA follows: TGTGCCTGGAGTGTTTCGAGCAGGGGCGTCGATGGCTACACCTTC.

V usage is TRBV29-1 and J usage is TRBJ2-7; 8 positions agree with TRBD2. This CDR3 is built from 15 residues. Trimming cost V 1 base and J 5 bases; bases outside gene matches: 10. Germline V gives CDR1 SQVTM, CDR2 ANQGSEA. CDR3 sequence reads: CSVEVFPGGPNEQYF. The CDR3 DNA reads TGCAGCGTTGAAGTATTTCCGGGAGGGCCAAACGAGCAGTACTTC.

The chain has TRBV14 and TRBJ1-4; possible D gene TRBD1, 5 bases. The CDR3 spans 13 residues. Trimming removed 1 base at V and 11 bases at J, with 11 bases between. Looked up from germline, CDR1 is SGHDN and CDR2 is FVKESK. The CDR3 spells CASSQVGVDKLFF. The CDR3 coding sequence is TGTGCCAGCAGCCAAGTAGGGGTCGACAAACTGTTTTTT.

J is TRBJ2-2 and V is TRBV7-9; TRBD2 is a possible D gene (6 bases). Germline loops: CDR1 SEHNR, CDR2 FQNEAQ (reference sequence). The length of the CDR3 is 15 residues. The V gene lost 2 bases and the J gene lost 7 bases, with 14 bases spanning the gap. CDR3 coding DNA: TGTGCCAGCAGCTTATTACCGGCGGGGATCGGGGAGCTGTTTTTT. Its translation is CASSLLPAGIGELFF. The full variable domain, its missing parts supplied by reference TRBV7-9 and TRBJ2-2, is DTGVSQNPRHKITKRGQNVTFRCDPISEHNRLYWYRQTLGQGPEFLTYFQNEAQLEKSRLLSDRFSAERPKGSFSTLEIQRTEQGDSAMYLCASSLLPAGIGELFFGEGSRLTVL.

The chain employs TRBV7-9 and TRBJ1-1; possibly TRBD1 for D (5 bases). CDR1 is SEHNR and CDR2 is FQNEAQ in the germline V gene (reference sequence). The CDR3 spans 17 residues. Trimming stripped 4 bases from V and 0 bases from J, with 18 bases between. CDR3 amino acids: CASSSYRSDRMNTEAFF. CDR3 DNA: TGTGCCAGCAGCTCCTACCGGTCCGACAGAATGAACACTGAAGCTTTCTTT.

This clone was counted a few times. V is TRBV28 and J is TRBJ1-2; D uncertain. Germline loops: CDR1 MDHEN, CDR2 SYDVKM. The CDR3 loop spans 13 amino acids. V shed 10 bases and J shed 3 bases, with 15 bases lying between them. CDR3 nucleotide sequence: TGTGCCACCGAGTTCGCGGGCGACTATGGCTACACCTTC. Translation gives CATEFAGDYGYTF.

The rearrangement uses TRBV19 and TRBJ2-4; 11 bases align to TRBD2. This CDR3 has 15 residues. The V gene end was trimmed by 3 bases and the J gene end by 5 bases; junction bases not matched to a gene: 3. Germline CDR1 reads LNHDA; CDR2 reads SQIVND (reference sequence). The CDR3 here is CASSMTSGAQNIQYF. Written as DNA, the CDR3 is TGTGCCAGTAGTATGACTAGCGGGGCTCAAAACATTCAGTACTTC.

The gene calls are TRBV15 and TRBJ2-3, with D unresolved. Germline V lookup: CDR1 LNHNV, CDR2 YYDKDF (reference sequence). Trimming took off 1 base at V and 1 base at J, with 9 bases between the two ends. The CDR3 extends over 15 amino acids. CDR3 sequence reads: CATSRAGWGTDTQYF. CDR3 coding DNA: TGTGCCACCAGCAGAGCAGGTTGGGGCACAGATACGCAGTATTTT.

The chain is built from TRBV6-1 and TRBJ1-4; no clear D. V was cut by 6 bases and J by 7 bases, with 12 bases left in between. The CDR3 is 13 amino acids. Per germline, CDR1 MNHNS and CDR2 SASEGT. CDR3 in amino acids: CASRKGRIEKLFF. The CDR3 region has the DNA TGTGCCAGCAGAAAAGGCAGGATTGAAAAACTGTTTTTT.

The chain carries TRBV9 and TRBJ1-1; possibly TRBD1 for D (5 bases). V lost 1 base and J 1 base, leaving 11 bases between the germline ends. This CDR3 is 15 amino acids long. The germline CDR1 and CDR2 sequences are SGDLS and YYNGEE. The CDR3 sequence is CASSVFQGRNTEAFF. The CDR3 nucleotides read TGTGCCAGCAGCGTATTTCAGGGAAGGAACACTGAAGCTTTCTTT.

The chain combines TRBV6-1 with TRBJ1-4, with unresolved D. V was clipped by 1 base and J by 8 bases, with 14 bases between them. This CDR3 is built from 15 residues. Germline V gene lookup returns CDR1 MNHNS and CDR2 SASEGT. The CDR3 reads CASSEEAAANEKLFF. CDR3 DNA sequence: TGTGCCAGCAGTGAAGAGGCAGCAGCGAACGAAAAACTGTTTTTT.

The V and J genes are TRBV25-1 and TRBJ1-6; 9 bases match TRBD1. The CDR3 is made up of 17 amino acids. V lost 3 bases and J lost 4; bases outside the gene matches: 7. Germline lookup yields CDR1 MGHDK and CDR2 SYGVNS. In nucleotides, the CDR3 is TGTGCCAGCAGTGAGAGGGACAGGGAATTATATAATTCACCCCTCCACTTT. Its protein product is CASSERDRELYNSPLHF.

This clone was picked up one time. The chain links TRBV7-3 to TRBJ2-2; 10 nucleotides line up with TRBD2. Germline CDR1 is SGHTA and CDR2 is FQGTGA. The CDR3 has 15 residues. Losses at the gene ends were 5 bases for V and 8 bases for J; bases not matched to a gene: 8. The CDR3 region is CASSATSGAVGELFF. The CDR3 nucleotides read TGTGCCAGCAGCGCCACTAGCGGGGCGGTTGGGGAGCTGTTTTTT.

The gene calls are TRBV9 and TRBJ2-2; perhaps TRBD2 as D (6 bases). Germline values: CDR1 SGDLS, CDR2 YYNGEE. V lost 0 bases, J lost 0 bases, and 9 bases lay in between. The CDR3 loop spans 16 amino acids. This CDR3 reads CASSVELAPNTGELFF. The CDR3 nucleotides read TGTGCCAGCAGCGTAGAGCTAGCGCCGAACACCGGGGAGCTGTTTTTT.

The rearrangement links TRBV27 to TRBJ1-2, with D tentatively TRBD1 (6 bases). This CDR3 is built from 16 residues. The V gene lost 7 bases and the J gene lost 2 bases, with 20 bases spanning the gap. CDR1 is MNHEY, CDR2 SMNVEV, per germline (reference sequence). The CDR3 sequence is CASTRWGTGKNYGYTF. As DNA, the CDR3 is TGTGCCAGCACTCGATGGGGAACAGGGAAAAACTATGGCTACACCTTC.

V gene TRBV11-2 combines with J gene TRBJ1-5, with D perhaps matching TRBD1 (5 bases). The V gene lost 1 base and the J gene lost 4 bases, with 5 bases spanning the gap. Germline-derived CDR1 and CDR2 are SGHAT and FQNNGV. The CDR3 sequence is 13 residues long. CDR3 in amino acids: CASSLGTNQPQHF. The CDR3 DNA sequence: TGTGCCAGCAGCTTAGGGACAAATCAGCCCCAGCATTTT. The whole variable domain, remainder taken from reference TRBV11-2 and TRBJ1-5, is EAGVAQSPRYKIIEKRQSVAFWCNPISGHATLYWYQQILGQGPKLLIQFQNNGVVDDSQLPKDRFSAERLKGVDSTLKIQPAKLEDSAVYLCASSLGTNQPQHFGDGTRLSIL.